This entry lists 30 T cell receptor beta chains sequenced from one sample in a study of regulatory T cells in long-lasting Graves disease. For TCR beta, libraries came from iRepertoire HTBI primers and Arm-PCR of CDR3 regions. TCRdb independently ran MiXCR on the multiplex PCR reads; one entry per CDR3 protein. Of some 350,000 distinct CDR3 sequences in the sample, roughly 17% were seen once. The time point here: newly diagnosed GD, antithyroid drugs for less than 3 months. Extracted RNA from PBMCs served as the source of the TCR library. These data are also associated with another study on T cells in Graves' hyperthyroidism and ophthalmopathy.

This material consisted of peripheral blood mononuclear cells (PBMCs), taken at new diagnosis, from a patient treated with antithyroid drugs. These receptors were collected from a woman aged 18-29 years with Graves disease.

This clonotype has just a few counts. The chain has TRBV5-5 and TRBJ2-1, with 11 bases matching TRBD1. V was pared by 1 base and J by 8 bases, with 5 bases of the junction left unmatched. Germline V lookup: CDR1 SGHKS, CDR2 YYEKEE (reference sequence). This CDR3 has 15 residues. In DNA form, the CDR3 reads TGTGCCAGCAGCTTGTGGACAGGGGGCATGGATGAGCAGTTCTTC. Translating it yields CASSLWTGGMDEQFF.

This clonotype has ten or more counts. This rearrangement joins TRBV20-1 to TRBJ1-2, with D possibly being TRBD1 (5 bases). Deletions cut 0 bases from V and 6 bases from J, with 14 bases between. The CDR3 is 14 residues long. Germline CDR1 is DFQATT and CDR2 is SNEGSKA (reference sequence). CDR3 sequence (DNA): TGCAGTGCTAGAGATCTCGGGGCCGTGGATGGCTACACCTTC. Translating gives CSARDLGAVDGYTF.

This clonotype showed up many times. V usage is TRBV4-1 and J usage is TRBJ2-7; TRBD2 might be the D (6 bases). The germline V and J ends were trimmed by 3 bases and 7 bases, with 13 bases remaining between them. The germline V gene encodes CDR1 MGHRA and CDR2 YSYEKL. The CDR3 is made up of 13 amino acids. The CDR3 protein is CASSQWREGEQYF. The CDR3 region has the DNA TGCGCCAGCAGCCAGTGGAGGGAAGGTGAGCAGTACTTC.

This clonotype was counted many times. The rearrangement joins TRBV11-2 to TRBJ1-1; TRBD1 matches at 9 bases. CDR3 length equals 16 residues. After removal of 1 base from V and 4 bases from J, the junction contained 7 bases not matched to a gene. Germline V gene sequence: CDR1 SGHAT, CDR2 FQNNGV. CDR3: CASSLARDRVFTEAFF. The CDR3 DNA reads TGTGCCAGCAGCTTAGCCCGGGACAGGGTTTTCACTGAAGCTTTCTTT.

There are many counts of this clonotype. The chain couples TRBV2 to TRBJ2-7; D gene unclear. The CDR3 spans 15 residues. In germline, CDR1 is SNHLY, CDR2 FYNNEI. V dropped 3 bases and J dropped 6 bases, with 18 bases sitting between them. The CDR3 region is CASSDRGRTPLEQYF. The CDR3 DNA sequence: TGTGCCAGCAGTGATCGAGGCCGAACCCCCCTCGAGCAGTACTTC.

This clonotype was counted at least ten times. V and J are TRBV3-1 and TRBJ2-1; tentatively, D is TRBD1 or TRBD2 (5 bases each). This CDR3 region has 16 residues. Trimming left V 4 bases short and J 1 base short, with 14 bases between. Germline V CDR1 and CDR2: LGHDT, YNNKEL (reference sequence). CDR3 sequence: CASSPPGPGSYNEQFF. The CDR3, as DNA: TGTGCCAGCAGCCCCCCGGGACCCGGGTCCTACAATGAGCAGTTCTTC.

This clonotype was seen a handful of times. The CDR3 is CSARWGHTYEQYF. The CDR3 DNA follows: TGCAGTGCTAGATGGGGACACACCTACGAGCAGTACTTC. The chain uses TRBV20-1 and TRBJ2-7; a possible D gene is TRBD1 (6 bases). Germline lookup yields CDR1 DFQATT and CDR2 SNEGSKA (reference sequence). V was pared by 2 bases and J by 2 bases, with 10 bases between. The CDR3 is made up of 13 amino acids.

The rearrangement links TRBV4-1 to TRBJ1-4; no clear D. CDR1 MGHRA and CDR2 YSYEKL come from the germline V gene. V was shortened by 2 bases and J by 11 bases, with 6 bases between the two germline ends. The CDR3 length is 11 residues. In nucleotides, the CDR3 is TGCGCCAGCAGCCAAATTCGGAAACTGTTTTTT. Translated, it gives CASSQIRKLFF.

The chain recombines TRBV5-1 with TRBJ1-3, with D unclear. V was cut by 0 bases and J by 0 bases, with 10 bases left in between. CDR1 is SGHRS and CDR2 is YFSETQ in the germline V gene. CDR3 length equals 16 residues. CDR3 bases: TGCGCCAGCAGCTTGGCCGGCAGTGCCTCTGGAAACACCATATATTTT. Residues: CASSLAGSASGNTIYF.

This clonotype was counted many times. This chain links TRBV3-1 with TRBJ2-7; possible D gene TRBD1, 6 bases. V gave up 10 bases and J gave up 6 bases, with 16 bases separating them. The germline CDR1 and CDR2 sequences are LGHDT and YNNKEL (reference sequence). The CDR3 has 12 amino acids. CDR3 protein: CATSLGGPEQYF. The DNA of the CDR3 is TGTGCCACCTCCCTAGGGGGACCCGAGCAGTACTTC.

This clonotype was detected many times. The CDR3 DNA follows: TGTGCCAGCAGCCGGATCGGACTAGCTGTCAATGAGCAGTTCTTC. The encoded protein is CASSRIGLAVNEQFF. The genes are TRBV7-3 and TRBJ2-1; 8 bases align to TRBD2. V was pared by 5 bases and J by 6 bases, with 9 bases of the junction left unmatched. The CDR3 sequence is 15 residues long. CDR1 SGHTA and CDR2 FQGTGA come from the germline V gene. Drawing the rest from reference TRBV7-3 and TRBJ2-1, the complete variable domain is GAGVSQTPSNKVTEKGKYVELRCDPISGHTALYWYRQSLGQGPEFLIYFQGTGAADDSGLPNDRFFAVRPEGSVSTLKIQRTERGDSAVYLCASSRIGLAVNEQFFGPGTRLTVL.

The CDR3, as DNA: TGTGCCAGCAGCGGAGGACAGGGGAGATCCTACAATGAGCAGTTCTTC. This codes for CASSGGQGRSYNEQFF. The rearrangement joins TRBV5-4 to TRBJ2-1, with 9 positions matching TRBD1. Germline CDR1 and CDR2: SGHNT and YYREEE (reference sequence). Unmatched junction bases numbered 6, after V lost 4 bases and J lost 1 base. CDR3 length equals 16 residues.

This clonotype was seen many times. V gene TRBV28 combines with J gene TRBJ2-5; 9 bases are a match to TRBD2. Trimming took 6 bases from V and 4 from J; bases not matched to a gene: 15. The CDR3 extends over 17 amino acids. Per germline, CDR1 MDHEN and CDR2 SYDVKM. The CDR3 DNA reads as TGTGCCAGCAGGCGGGTAGCGGGAGTACCTCGGCCAGAGACCCAGTACTTC. Protein product: CASRRVAGVPRPETQYF.

This clonotype was seen at least ten times. The chain links TRBV6-5 to TRBJ1-1, with D perhaps TRBD1 (5 bases). Germline V gene data show CDR1 as MNHEY and CDR2 as SVGAGI. The CDR3 extends over 14 amino acids. Trimming left V 0 bases short and J 3 bases short, with 8 bases between. The CDR3 protein is CASSYSSRDTEAFF. The DNA for the CDR3 is TGTGCCAGCAGTTACTCAAGCAGGGACACTGAAGCTTTCTTT.

This clonotype was counted many times. The chain recombines TRBV2 with TRBJ1-6; no definite D call. This CDR3 region has 14 residues. Trimming removed 5 bases from V and 9 bases from J, with 14 bases in between. Per germline, CDR1 SNHLY and CDR2 FYNNEI. The CDR3 reads CASSPGIVISPLHF. For the CDR3, the DNA is TGTGCCAGCAGTCCCGGGATCGTAATTTCACCCCTCCACTTT. Drawing the rest from reference TRBV2 and TRBJ1-6, the complete variable domain is EPEVTQTPSHQVTQMGQEVILRCVPISNHLYFYWYRQILGQKVEFLVSFYNNEISEKSEIFDDQFSVERPDGSNFTLKIRSTKLEDSAMYFCASSPGIVISPLHFGNGTRLTVT.

The chain joins TRBV5-8 to TRBJ2-2; no definite D call. Germline V lookup: CDR1 SGHTS, CDR2 YDEGEE. The CDR3 has 14 amino acids. V shed 0 bases and J shed 5 bases, with 8 bases lying between them. DNA of the CDR3: TGTGCCAGCAGCTTGGAACTCAGGACCGGGGAGCTGTTTTTT. Encoded protein: CASSLELRTGELFF.

This clonotype was observed at least ten times. The chain is built from TRBV3-1 and TRBJ2-3; D possibly matches TRBD1 or TRBD2 (6 bases each). Germline V gives CDR1 LGHDT, CDR2 YNNKEL (reference sequence). The V end was cut by 6 bases, the J end by 2 bases, with 18 bases between. The CDR3 consists of 16 residues. Here the CDR3 DNA reads TGTGCCAGCAGTCCCCTCGGGGGCCATCCCACAGATACGCAGTATTTT. Translated: CASSPLGGHPTDTQYF.

Remarks on this clonotype: A clone one base away is much larger, so this may be a read error. This chain uses TRBV6-1 with TRBJ1-2; D may be TRBD1 (6 bases). The V end was cut by 2 bases, the J end by 7 bases, with 20 bases between. The length of the CDR3 is 16 residues. Germline V gives CDR1 MNHNS, CDR2 SASEGT. The CDR3 DNA reads TGTGCCAGCAGTGAACGAGGGGGGCCATCTATGAGTGGCTACACCTTC. Protein product: CASSERGGPSMSGYTF.

This clonotype was counted between two and nine times. The CDR3 nucleotides are TGTGCCAGCAGCACTCTCCTTTGGGGTGAGCAGTTCTTC. It yields the protein CASSTLLWGEQFF. The chain has TRBV9 and TRBJ2-1; D gene uncertain. This CDR3 spans 13 amino acids. The V gene lost 4 bases and the J gene lost 9 bases, with 14 bases spanning the gap. Germline V gene lookup returns CDR1 SGDLS and CDR2 YYNGEE.

Worth noting for this clonotype: Possible read error: a much larger clone is one base away. This chain uses TRBV28 with TRBJ1-5; the D gene is possibly TRBD1 (5 bases). Germline V gives CDR1 MDHEN, CDR2 SYDVKM. The length of the CDR3 is 16 residues. The germline V and J ends were trimmed by 2 bases and 2 bases, with 13 bases remaining between them. DNA for the CDR3: TGTGCCAGCAGTTTACTTCTGGGACGGGGCAATCAGCCCCAGCATTTT. This translates into CASSLLLGRGNQPQHF.

In its sample, this clonotype was seen many times. The chain has TRBV10-3 and TRBJ2-3; 14 bases map to TRBD2. J was trimmed by 0 bases and V by 6 bases; bases with no gene match: 2. Per the germline V gene, CDR1 is ENHRY and CDR2 is SYGVKD. This CDR3 contains 16 residues. As DNA, the CDR3 is TGTGCCATCAGGACTAGCGGGAGGGGGAGCACAGATACGCAGTATTTT. It yields the protein CAIRTSGRGSTDTQYF.

This clonotype has at least ten counts. The chain couples TRBV5-1 to TRBJ1-5; D unclear. This CDR3 has 14 residues. The germline CDR1 and CDR2 sequences are SGHRS and YFSETQ. Trimming pared 2 bases from V and 3 bases from J, leaving 9 bases between. The CDR3 bases are TGCGCCAGCAGCTTCGGGGATTACAATCAGCCCCAGCATTTT. It yields the protein CASSFGDYNQPQHF.

The table lists this clonotype with a few counts. This chain links TRBV7-9 with TRBJ1-1; D is perhaps TRBD1 (6 bases). V dropped 5 bases and J dropped 8 bases, with 15 bases sitting between them. The germline V gene has CDR1 SEHNR and CDR2 FQNEAQ (reference sequence). The CDR3 runs 13 residues. The CDR3 protein is CASSPRTVAEAFF. The CDR3 bases are TGTGCCAGCAGCCCACGGACAGTAGCCGAAGCTTTCTTT.

On this clonotype: A read error likely explains this, since a far larger clone differs by one base. This chain joins TRBV7-8 and TRBJ2-5; possibly TRBD1 or TRBD2 for D (5 bases each). The CDR3 is 18 residues long. Trimming removed 5 bases from V and 3 bases from J, with 25 bases in between. Germline values: CDR1 SGHVS, CDR2 FQNEAQ. The CDR3 loop reads CASSPRRGAGMKEETQYF. The CDR3 bases are TGTGCCAGCAGCCCTCGGAGAGGGGCAGGGATGAAGGAAGAGACCCAGTACTTC. The whole variable domain, remainder taken from reference TRBV7-8 and TRBJ2-5, is GAGVSQSPRYKVAKRGQDVALRCDPISGHVSLFWYQQALGQGPEFLTYFQNEAQLDKSGLPSDRFFAERPEGSVSTLKIQRTQQEDSAVYLCASSPRRGAGMKEETQYFGPGTRLLVL.

This clonotype was recorded many times. The chain recombines TRBV6-2 or TRBV6-3 with TRBJ2-3, with D unresolved. V shed 6 bases and J shed 4 bases, with 17 bases lying between them. This CDR3 has 15 amino acids. Germline lookup yields CDR1 MNHEY and CDR2 SVGEGT. The CDR3 sequence: CASSRDADWSDTQYF. CDR3 DNA: TGTGCCAGCAGCCGTGATGCGGATTGGTCAGATACGCAGTATTTT.

This clonotype appeared many times. This rearrangement joins TRBV7-3 to TRBJ2-1, with D unclear. V shed 3 bases and J shed 1 base, with 7 bases lying between them. Germline CDR1 and CDR2: SGHTA and FQGTGA. The CDR3 loop spans 14 amino acids. CDR3 sequence (DNA): TGTGCCAGCAGCTTGGACCCTTCCTACAATGAGCAGTTCTTC. Protein sequence: CASSLDPSYNEQFF.

This clonotype was counted many times. The genes are TRBV6-2 or TRBV6-3 and TRBJ2-1; 11 nucleotides line up with TRBD2. Losses at the gene ends were 6 bases for V and 4 bases for J; bases not matched to a gene: 5. CDR1 is MNHEY, CDR2 SVGEGT, per germline. The CDR3 consists of 15 residues. CDR3 amino acids: CASRPGLAAYNEQFF. The CDR3 nucleotides are TGTGCCAGCAGACCGGGACTAGCGGCTTACAATGAGCAGTTCTTC.

This clonotype was counted many times. The chain has TRBV2 and TRBJ1-1; D unclear. The germline gives CDR1 SNHLY, CDR2 FYNNEI. CDR3 size: 12 residues. Trimming stripped 7 bases from V and 2 bases from J, with 8 bases between. CDR3 region: CASKAPNTEAFF. Written as DNA, the CDR3 is TGTGCCAGCAAGGCACCCAACACTGAAGCTTTCTTT.

This clonotype was detected ten times or more. This chain uses TRBV20-1 with TRBJ2-2; a possible D gene is TRBD2 (5 bases). Looked up from germline, CDR1 is DFQATT and CDR2 is SNEGSKA (reference sequence). Trimming took 0 bases from V and 5 from J, leaving 10 bases between them. CDR3 size: 14 residues. The CDR3 bases are TGCAGTGCTAGAGATCTGGGCGGGACCGGGGAGCTGTTTTTT. Translated, it gives CSARDLGGTGELFF.

The chain uses TRBV25-1 and TRBJ1-2, with unresolved D. The CDR3 has 12 residues. Germline lookup yields CDR1 MGHDK and CDR2 SYGVNS. The V gene lost 4 bases and the J gene lost 6 bases, with 9 bases spanning the gap. CDR3 sequence reads: CASSVGGNGYTF. CDR3 bases: TGTGCCAGCAGTGTTGGAGGAAATGGCTACACCTTC.